Listed here is a single TCR beta chain. What it binds is not known. This sample was included in a study of tumor-infiltrating lymphocytes in primary liver carcinoma. The study's findings and limits: Tumors and blood were compared for top-250-clone fraction, and tumors had the significantly higher value (p = 0.039).

Researchers generated TCR beta cDNA from about 500 ng of total RNA, relying on a constant-region primer. ARM-PCR, slightly modified, supplied the TCR beta libraries through three nested multiplex PCR rounds. Use of TRBV1-TRBV30 forward primers with a C-beta reverse primer characterized the first two PCR rounds, which lasted roughly 11 cycles each. Via MiXCR, TCRdb re-called the multiplex PCR reads, giving one row per CDR3 protein. This table holds around 70,000 distinct CDR3 sequences, roughly three quarters found once. Scientists recovered RNA and DNA together from around 20-30 mg of unsorted bulk tissue. CDR1 is MNHEY, CDR2 SMNVEV, per germline (reference sequence). With 6 bases removed from V and 5 bases from J, the gap between germline ends came to 8 bases. This CDR3 has 12 amino acids.

This chain uses TRBV27 with TRBJ1-3; D not certain. This TCR was recovered from a man in his forties or fifties with primary liver carcinoma and hepatitis B virus infection. The sequencing input was liver tumor tissue from sampling region 4. Subset in this sample: tumor region T4, right-lateral pole. CDR3 loop: CASRGSRNTIYF. The CDR3 DNA follows: TGTGCCAGCAGAGGGTCAAGAAACACCATATATTTT.